This T cell receptor beta chain was retrieved from a study of OX40 agonist ivuxolimab in advanced cancers. Points on this clone: Its antigen is not identified.

Profiled with immunoSEQ multiplex PCR; TCRdb holds only in-frame clones, not every one. The sample yields 70,000 to 85,000 clones, about 86% seen once. Points from the study as a whole: Within 6 weeks, CD4+ and CD8+ blood T cells expanded clonally at 0.1 to 3.0 mg/kg.

Trimming cost V 3 bases and J 1 base, with 6 bases left between them. CDR1 SNHLY and CDR2 FYNNEI come from the germline V gene. The CDR3 is made up of 13 amino acids. The rearrangement uses TRBV2 and TRBJ1-1; D is unclear. The sample in question was CD4+ or CD8+ T cells sorted from blood, obtained in a trial of the OX40 agonist ivuxolimab. The sequence came from an adult with an advanced solid tumor such as melanoma, head and neck, liver or kidney cancer. CDR3 sequence reads: CASSEQPNTEAFF. Here the CDR3 DNA reads TGTGCCAGCAGTGAGCAGCCGAACACTGAAGCTTTCTTT. Supplemented by reference TRBV2 and TRBJ1-1, the full variable domain reads EPEVTQTPSHQVTQMGQEVILRCVPISNHLYFYWYRQILGQKVEFLVSFYNNEISEKSEIFDDQFSVERPDGSNFTLKIRSTKLEDSAMYFCASSEQPNTEAFFGQGTRLTVV.